This T cell receptor beta chain was captured in a study of T-cell reconstitution after alpha-beta-depleted transplantation in children. Study-wide results and caveats: Recipient T cells and thymic progenitors that survived were the source of the high TCRbeta diversity seen at day 60 in some patients.

Unique molecular identifiers were built into the TCRbeta library. TCRdb reanalysed the PCR reads using MiXCR and keeps one entry per CDR3 protein. The table records roughly 50,000 distinct CDR3 sequences, 44% of them present only once. With 2 bases removed from V and 1 base from J, the gap between germline ends came to 12 bases. This CDR3 has 16 amino acids. This clonotype came up a few times. Its antigen is undetermined. The source of this sequence is a male patient aged 10 to 17 who had a stem cell transplant for acute lymphoblastic leukemia, so the T cells may come from the graft donor. The sequenced sample was PBMCs, mostly from graft donor cells, obtained 360 days after TCRalphabeta/CD19-depleted stem cell transplant. The chain has TRBV12-3 or TRBV12-4 and TRBJ1-3; D perhaps matches TRBD1 (5 bases). The CDR3 DNA sequence: TGTGCCAGCAGTTTAAGGGGTCCGGGGTCTGGAAACACCATATATTTT. It codes for CASSLRGPGSGNTIYF.